Below are 13 T cell receptor beta chains sequenced from a single sample in a study of blood T cell repertoires in COVID-19. Libraries were prepared by immunoSEQ multiplex PCR; TCRdb keeps only in-frame clonotypes and omits some of them. This table holds roughly 170,000 clones, over 70% found once. The sequencing input was PBMCs or T cells enriched from blood (not recorded which). The receptors were gathered from a middle-aged woman with acute COVID-19.

This chain uses TRBV11-1 with TRBJ2-3; 8 bases line up with TRBD2. CDR1 and CDR2 (germline): SGHAT, FQDESV (reference sequence). The ends lost 7 bases at V and 3 bases at J; junction bases unmatched: 6. There are 14 residues in the CDR3. CDR3 protein: CASTLGTRTDTQYF. The CDR3 DNA sequence: TGTGCCAGCACCTTGGGGACTAGAACAGATACGCAGTATTTT.

This chain links TRBV11-3 with TRBJ2-1; D is unresolved. Germline V gene sequence: CDR1 SGHNT, CDR2 YENEEA. Trimming took off 4 bases at V and 12 bases at J, with 10 bases between the two ends. There are 11 residues in the CDR3. The chain's CDR3 is CASSSSIVQFF. The CDR3 region has the DNA TGTGCCAGCAGCTCATCTATTGTGCAGTTCTTC. Full variable domain (remainder filled in from reference TRBV11-3 and TRBJ2-1): EAGVVQSPRYKIIEKKQPVAFWCNPISGHNTLYWYLQNLGQGPELLIRYENEEAVDDSQLPKDRFSAERLKGVDSTLKIQPAELGDSAVYLCASSSSIVQFFGPGTRLTVL.

The chain links TRBV12-3 or TRBV12-4 to TRBJ1-6; D gene uncertain. Trimming removed 5 bases at V and 11 bases at J, with 13 bases between. This CDR3 region has 13 residues. This CDR3 reads CASSTASTTPLHF. CDR3 sequence (DNA): TGTGCCAGCAGTACGGCCTCGACTACACCCCTCCACTTT.

This rearrangement joins TRBV10-2 to TRBJ2-2; no definite D call. V gave up 5 bases and J gave up 4 bases, with 11 bases separating them. This CDR3 contains 14 residues. Germline V gene sequence: CDR1 WSHSY, CDR2 SAAADI. CDR3 DNA sequence: TGCGCCAGCAGTATTTCACTTGTCACCGGGGAGCTGTTTTTT. Amino acid sequence: CASSISLVTGELFF.

DNA of the CDR3: TGCAGCGTAAAAAATGGACTAGAGTCGATCTTCGATACGCAGTATTTT. Its protein is CSVKNGLESIFDTQYF. J is TRBJ2-3 and V is TRBV29-1; TRBD2 aligns across 7 bases. The V gene end was trimmed by 6 bases and the J gene end by 6 bases; junction bases not matched to a gene: 18. The germline V gene encodes CDR1 SQVTM and CDR2 ANQGSEA. The CDR3 is made up of 16 amino acids.

This chain connects TRBV27 to TRBJ1-6; weak D call: TRBD1 (5 bases). The CDR3 is made up of 17 amino acids. Germline CDR1 and CDR2: MNHEY and SMNVEV (reference sequence). Trimming pared 2 bases from V and 9 bases from J, leaving 20 bases between. As DNA, the CDR3 is TGTGCCAGCAGTTTAACCCCTTCCTTCGACAGCTTTTCACCCCTCCACTTT. This codes for CASSLTPSFDSFSPLHF.

In this sample, this clone turned up a few times. The chain combines TRBV25-1 with TRBJ2-1, with TRBD2 matching over 8 bases. Germline CDR1 reads MGHDK; CDR2 reads SYGVNS. V gave up 5 bases and J gave up 2 bases; unmatched junction bases: 14. CDR3 size: 18 residues. CDR3 nucleotides: TGTGCCAGCAGTACCCAATTGTTGACTAGCGACCCCTACAATGAGCAGTTCTTC. Its translation: CASSTQLLTSDPYNEQFF.

V usage is TRBV5-1 and J usage is TRBJ2-1; TRBD2 aligns across 7 bases. V was pared by 4 bases and J by 10 bases, with 5 bases of the junction left unmatched. CDR1 SGHRS and CDR2 YFSETQ come from the germline V gene. The CDR3 consists of 12 residues. The CDR3 DNA is TGCGCCAGCAGCCCCGACGGGGGGGAGCAGTTCTTC. It specifies CASSPDGGEQFF.

V usage is TRBV6-5 and J usage is TRBJ2-1; the match to TRBD2 covers 7 bases. Germline CDR1 reads MNHEY; CDR2 reads SVGAGI. The CDR3 has 15 amino acids. J lost 9 bases, V lost 7 bases, and 15 bases had no gene match. The CDR3 DNA reads TGTGCCAGCATTGTGGGCGGGAGTCATTACTCTGAGCAGTTCTTC. Amino acids: CASIVGGSHYSEQFF.

The chain employs TRBV25-1 and TRBJ1-2, with D unclear. Trimming removed 0 bases at V and 10 bases at J, with 12 bases between. CDR3 size: 13 residues. Looked up from germline, CDR1 is MGHDK and CDR2 is SYGVNS. In nucleotides, the CDR3 is TGTGCCAGCAGTGAATATTCCGGTGAGATCTACACCTTC. Translating gives CASSEYSGEIYTF.

The chain carries TRBV4-2 and TRBJ2-2; 8 bases agree with TRBD2. Germline CDR1 LGHNA, CDR2 YNFKEQ. V dropped 0 bases and J dropped 9; count of bases not matched to a gene: 12. The CDR3 runs to 17 residues. The CDR3 DNA reads as TGTGCCAGCAGCCAAGAATCCACCGGGACTAGAGGCCGGGAGCTGTTTTTT. Its translation: CASSQESTGTRGRELFF.

This clone was recorded only once. V usage is TRBV28 and J usage is TRBJ1-5, with TRBD1 identical over 7 bases. V gave up 3 bases and J gave up 3 bases; unmatched junction bases: 5. CDR3 length: 15 amino acids. CDR1 and CDR2 (germline): MDHEN, SYDVKM. The CDR3 region is CASSFHGQDNQPQHF. The CDR3 DNA reads TGTGCCAGCAGTTTTCATGGACAGGACAATCAGCCCCAGCATTTT.

The chain recombines TRBV20-1 with TRBJ2-5; 9 bases are a match to TRBD2. This CDR3 is 13 amino acids long. The ends lost 7 bases at V and 5 bases at J; junction bases unmatched: 8. Germline-derived CDR1 and CDR2 are DFQATT and SNEGSKA (reference sequence). The CDR3 DNA reads as TGCAGTGTTAGTATAGCGGGAGCTGAGACCCAGTACTTC. Translated: CSVSIAGAETQYF.